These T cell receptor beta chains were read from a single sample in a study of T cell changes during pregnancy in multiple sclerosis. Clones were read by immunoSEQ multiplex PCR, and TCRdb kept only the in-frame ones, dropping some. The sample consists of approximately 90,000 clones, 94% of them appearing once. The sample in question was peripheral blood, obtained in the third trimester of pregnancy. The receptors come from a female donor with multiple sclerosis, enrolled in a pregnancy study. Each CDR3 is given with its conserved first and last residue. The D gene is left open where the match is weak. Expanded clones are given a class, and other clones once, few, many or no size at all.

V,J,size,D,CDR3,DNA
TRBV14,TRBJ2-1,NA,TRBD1,CASSQLQGDGGEQFF,TGTGCCAGCAGCCAACTACAGGGGGATGGGGGTGAGCAGTTCTTC
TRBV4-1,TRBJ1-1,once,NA,CASSQISGFTNTEAFF,TGCGCCAGCAGCCAAATCTCAGGGTTTACGAACACTGAAGCTTTCTTT
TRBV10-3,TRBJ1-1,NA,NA,CAISESTKTEAFF,TGTGCCATCAGTGAGTCGACAAAAACTGAAGCTTTCTTT
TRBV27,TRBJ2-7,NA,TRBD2,CASSSAGVGSYEQYF,TGTGCCAGCAGTTCAGCGGGAGTTGGCTCCTACGAGCAGTACTTC
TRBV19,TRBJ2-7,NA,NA,CASSIAWTNYEQYF,TGTGCCAGTAGTATAGCATGGACTAATTACGAGCAGTACTTC
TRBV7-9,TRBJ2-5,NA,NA,CASSTRPGEQETQYF,TGTGCCAGCAGCACCCGCCCGGGGGAGCAAGAGACCCAGTACTTC
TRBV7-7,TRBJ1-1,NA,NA,CASSSSVNTEAFF,TGTGCCAGCAGCTCGTCAGTGAACACTGAAGCTTTCTTT
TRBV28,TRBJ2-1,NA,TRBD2,CASRRWTSGSSYNEQFF,TGTGCCAGCAGACGATGGACTAGCGGGAGCTCCTACAATGAGCAGTTCTTC
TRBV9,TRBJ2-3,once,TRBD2,CASSERDFTDTQYF,TGTGCCAGCAGCGAGCGGGACTTCACAGATACGCAGTATTTT
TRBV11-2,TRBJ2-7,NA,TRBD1,CASSYLTGSYEQYF,TGTGCCAGCAGCTACCTGACAGGGTCCTACGAGCAGTACTTC
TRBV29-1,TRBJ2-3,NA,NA,CSAKILGAGTQYF,TGCAGCGCCAAAATTCTGGGGGCCGGTACGCAGTATTTT
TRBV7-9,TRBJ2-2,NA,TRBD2,CASSLLQRERETGGELFF,TGTGCCAGCAGCTTACTCCAGCGGGAGAGAGAAACAGGCGGGGAGCTGTTTTTT
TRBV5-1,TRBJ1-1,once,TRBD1,CASSLKGAGGTEAFF,TGCGCCAGCAGCTTAAAGGGGGCAGGGGGCACTGAAGCTTTCTTT
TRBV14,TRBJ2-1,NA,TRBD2,CASSPYSSGPPYNEQFF,TGTGCCAGCAGCCCATACTCTAGCGGGCCTCCTTACAATGAGCAGTTCTTC
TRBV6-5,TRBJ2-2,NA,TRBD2,CASSYAGGTGELFF,TGTGCCAGCAGTTACGCGGGAGGCACCGGGGAGCTGTTTTTT
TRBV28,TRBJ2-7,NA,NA,CASSSGVFELEQYF,TGTGCCAGCAGCTCCGGGGTGTTCGAGCTCGAGCAGTACTTC
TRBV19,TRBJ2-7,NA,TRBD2,CASSMSSSGSFPTYEQYF,TGTGCCAGTAGTATGTCCTCAAGCGGGAGTTTCCCGACCTACGAGCAGTACTTC
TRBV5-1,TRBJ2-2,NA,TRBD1,CASSLTGTGSYGELFF,TGCGCCAGCAGCTTGACCGGGACAGGGTCATACGGGGAGCTGTTTTTT
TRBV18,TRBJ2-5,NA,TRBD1,CASSPRQGEETQYF,TGTGCCAGCTCCCCACGACAGGGCGAAGAGACCCAGTACTTC
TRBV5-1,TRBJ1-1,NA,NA,CASSLSGQDRGTEAFF,TGCGCCAGCAGCTTGTCCGGGCAAGATAGGGGCACTGAAGCTTTCTTT
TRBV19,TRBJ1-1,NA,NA,CASTPDTVSPEAFF,TGTGCCAGTACCCCTGACACCGTCTCCCCTGAAGCTTTCTTT
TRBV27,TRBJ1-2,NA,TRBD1,CASKEGAWGGYTF,TGTGCCAGCAAGGAGGGGGCGTGGGGAGGCTACACCTTC
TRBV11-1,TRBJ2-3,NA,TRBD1,CASSPGTATDTQYF,TGTGCCAGCAGCCCCGGGACAGCCACAGATACGCAGTATTTT
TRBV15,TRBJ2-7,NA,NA,CATSRGPRGLEYEQYF,TGTGCCACCAGCAGAGGGCCCAGGGGCTTAGAGTACGAGCAGTACTTC
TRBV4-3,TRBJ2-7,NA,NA,CASSQVTAAYEQYF,TGCGCCAGCAGCCAGGTGACGGCGGCCTACGAGCAGTACTTC
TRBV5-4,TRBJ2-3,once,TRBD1,CASSPGTASSTDTQYF,TGTGCCAGCAGCCCTGGGACAGCTTCTAGCACAGATACGCAGTATTTT
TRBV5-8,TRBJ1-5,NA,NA,CASSLGSQPQHF,TGTGCCAGCAGCTTGGGTAGTCAGCCCCAGCATTTT
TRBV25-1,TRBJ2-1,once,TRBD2,CASSGDRRTSGYYNEQFF,TGTGCCAGCAGTGGAGACAGAAGGACTAGCGGATACTACAATGAGCAGTTCTTC
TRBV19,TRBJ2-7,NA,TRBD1,CASSIGTGPYEQYF,TGTGCCAGTAGTATCGGGACAGGTCCCTACGAGCAGTACTTC
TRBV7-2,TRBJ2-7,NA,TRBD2,CASSLASTSGRTGGSYEQYF,TGTGCCAGCAGCTTAGCGTCGACTAGCGGGAGGACCGGTGGCTCCTACGAGCAGTACTTC
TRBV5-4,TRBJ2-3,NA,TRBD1,CASSLAGTGTDTQYF,TGTGCCAGCAGCCTGGCGGGGACAGGGACAGATACGCAGTATTTT
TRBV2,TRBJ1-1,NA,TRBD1,CASIATGADTEAFF,TGTGCCAGCATTGCGACAGGGGCGGACACTGAAGCTTTCTTT
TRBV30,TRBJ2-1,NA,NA,CAWSLAVYEQFF,TGTGCCTGGAGTCTAGCTGTCTATGAGCAGTTCTTC
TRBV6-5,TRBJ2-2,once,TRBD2,CASSYLASGNTGELFF,TGTGCCAGCAGTTACTTGGCTAGCGGGAACACCGGGGAGCTGTTTTTT
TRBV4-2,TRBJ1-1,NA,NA,CASSPRQVGAEAFF,TGTGCCAGCAGCCCCCGACAGGTAGGCGCTGAAGCTTTCTTT
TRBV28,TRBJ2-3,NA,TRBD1,CASRHTGGPQDTQYF,TGTGCCAGCAGGCACACAGGGGGACCGCAGGATACGCAGTATTTT
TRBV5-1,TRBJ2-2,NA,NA,CASSLEDSATGELFF,TGCGCCAGCAGCTTGGAAGATAGCGCCACCGGGGAGCTGTTTTTT
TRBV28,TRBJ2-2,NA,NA,CASSGEGNTGELFF,TGTGCCAGCAGTGGCGAGGGGAACACCGGGGAGCTGTTTTTT
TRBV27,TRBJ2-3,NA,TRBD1,CASRVLWDRQDTQYF,TGTGCCAGCAGAGTTCTTTGGGACAGACAAGATACGCAGTATTTT
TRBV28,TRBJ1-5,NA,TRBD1,CASRRTGFNQPQHF,TGTGCCAGCAGGCGGACAGGGTTCAATCAGCCCCAGCATTTT
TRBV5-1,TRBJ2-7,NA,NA,CASSLRWQGNNYEQYF,TGCGCCAGCAGCTTGAGGTGGCAGGGGAATAACTACGAGCAGTACTTC
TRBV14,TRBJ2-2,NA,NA,CASSQVLTGELFF,TGTGCCAGCAGCCAAGTACTCACCGGGGAGCTGTTTTTT
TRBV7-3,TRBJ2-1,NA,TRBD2,CASSLHIAGGGNEQFF,TGTGCCAGCAGCTTACATATAGCGGGAGGAGGCAATGAGCAGTTCTTC
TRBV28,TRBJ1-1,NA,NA,CASRPLDTEAFF,TGTGCCAGCAGGCCACTCGACACTGAAGCTTTCTTT
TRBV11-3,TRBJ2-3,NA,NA,CASSLDERDTQYF,TGTGCCAGCAGCTTAGATGAGAGAGATACGCAGTATTTT